Shown below are 22 T cell receptor beta chains from a single sample sequenced in a study of shared clonotypes between healthy human individuals. Sequencing was performed with immunoSEQ multiplex PCR; in TCRdb, only in-frame clones are kept and a portion is missing. Among roughly 640,000 clones listed, about 74% were seen once. Sequenced input: memory CD4+ T cells sorted from blood. Documented subset: CD45RA-negative fraction. These receptors came from a woman aged 25 to 39 in good health.

The chain combines TRBV29-1 with TRBJ1-2; D is unresolved. Between the trimmed V and J ends, which lost 5 bases and 2 bases, there was a span of 6 bases. Germline loops: CDR1 SQVTM, CDR2 ANQGSEA. The CDR3 runs 11 residues. The CDR3 nucleotides are TGCAGCGTTAGGAACAACTATGGCTACACCTTC. Translation gives CSVRNNYGYTF.

The V and J genes are TRBV6-1 and TRBJ2-7; 14 nucleotides agree with TRBD2. Trimming removed 6 bases from V and 5 bases from J; junction bases left unmatched: 6. The CDR3 has 15 amino acids. Germline V gene data show CDR1 as MNHNS and CDR2 as SASEGT. In nucleotides, the CDR3 is TGTGCCAGCAGAGGGACTAGCGGGAGATCTGACGAGCAGTACTTC. Its translation is CASRGTSGRSDEQYF.

Of note for this clone: An end of the junction differs from the germline gene, which may be a read error. V gene TRBV5-4 combines with J gene TRBJ2-5, with 13 bases lining up with TRBD2. This CDR3 contains 14 residues. Per the germline V gene, CDR1 is SGHNT and CDR2 is YYREEE (reference sequence). The CDR3: CASSPGLAGESQYF. The CDR3 DNA is TGTGCCAGCAGCCCTGGACTAGCGGGAGAGAGCCAGTACTTC.

This clone was counted only a few times. The chain is built from TRBV11-3 and TRBJ2-2, with TRBD1 as a possible D gene (5 bases). CDR1 and CDR2 (germline): SGHNT, YENEEA. V lost 6 bases and J 5 bases, leaving 16 bases between the germline ends. This CDR3 is built from 15 residues. In DNA form, the CDR3 reads TGTGCCAGCAGTTTCCTAGGGGCCGGTACCGGGGAGCTGTTTTTT. The encoded protein is CASSFLGAGTGELFF.

This clone has only a few counts. The CDR3 protein is CASSLLVVDRGGNEQFF. The DNA of the CDR3 is TGTGCCAGCAGCTTACTCGTAGTAGACCGAGGGGGGAATGAGCAGTTCTTC. The V call is TRBV11-2, the J call TRBJ2-1, with D possibly called TRBD1 or TRBD2 (6 bases each). This CDR3 has 17 amino acids. Between the trimmed V and J ends, which lost 2 bases and 7 bases, there was a span of 21 bases. From germline, CDR1 is SGHAT and CDR2 FQNNGV.

This clone has a handful of counts. This sequence joins TRBV19 and TRBJ1-5; no definite D call. The V and J ends lost 5 bases and 0 bases respectively, with 8 bases between them. This CDR3 has 14 amino acids. Germline values: CDR1 LNHDA, CDR2 SQIVND (reference sequence). The CDR3 protein is CASSPLDSNQPQHF. The CDR3 DNA reads TGTGCCAGTAGTCCACTAGATAGCAATCAGCCCCAGCATTTT.

The chain uses TRBV5-6 and TRBJ2-3; the D is unclear. This CDR3 is 15 amino acids long. V lost 1 base, J lost 0 bases, and 9 bases lay in between. Germline V CDR1 and CDR2: SGHDT, YYEEEE. The CDR3 sequence: CASSLRQASTDTQYF. In DNA, the CDR3 is TGTGCCAGCAGCTTGCGGCAGGCTAGCACAGATACGCAGTATTTT.

V is TRBV10-2 and J is TRBJ1-2, with D possibly TRBD1 on 5 matching bases. CDR1 WSHSY and CDR2 SAAADI come from the germline V gene. This CDR3 contains 16 residues. V shed 0 bases and J shed 4 bases, with 15 bases lying between them. In nucleotides, the CDR3 is TGCGCCAGCAGTGAGTCCCCCCCGGGGGTTGGCTATGGCTACACCTTC. This sequence encodes CASSESPPGVGYGYTF.

The rearrangement uses TRBV5-4 and TRBJ2-1; D not certain. In germline, CDR1 is SGHNT, CDR2 YYREEE (reference sequence). Trimming removed 0 bases from V and 2 bases from J, with 9 bases in between. This CDR3 has 15 residues. CDR3 loop: CASSLAGATYNEQFF. The CDR3, as DNA: TGTGCCAGCAGCTTGGCCGGCGCGACCTACAATGAGCAGTTCTTC.

The chain couples TRBV5-6 to TRBJ2-2; D possibly uses TRBD1 or TRBD2 (6 bases each). CDR1 SGHDT and CDR2 YYEEEE come from the germline V gene. CDR3 size: 15 residues. V was clipped by 4 bases and J by 5 bases, with 15 bases between them. CDR3 sequence (DNA): TGTGCCAGCAGCGCTGCCGGGGGCGGAACCGGGGAGCTGTTTTTT. Translated: CASSAAGGGTGELFF.

This clone was counted at least ten times. V is TRBV5-1 and J is TRBJ1-2, with a weak D call TRBD1 (5 bases). Trimming took off 0 bases at V and 8 bases at J, with 11 bases between the two ends. The CDR3 has 13 residues. Looked up from germline, CDR1 is SGHRS and CDR2 is YFSETQ. The CDR3 protein is CASSLDGAVGYTF. The CDR3 region has the DNA TGCGCCAGCAGCTTGGATGGGGCGGTCGGCTACACCTTC.

V and J are TRBV5-4 and TRBJ2-5, with D possibly matching TRBD1 (6 bases). Germline assignment: CDR1 SGHNT and CDR2 YYREEE (reference sequence). The CDR3 has 13 amino acids. V gave up 3 bases and J gave up 1 base, with 7 bases separating them. This CDR3 reads CASSWTVQETQYF. The CDR3 DNA reads as TGTGCCAGCAGCTGGACAGTCCAAGAGACCCAGTACTTC.

J is TRBJ1-5 and V is TRBV19; D is ambiguous. The CDR3 is 13 amino acids. V was trimmed by 4 bases and J by 5 bases, leaving 9 bases between them. The germline V gene encodes CDR1 LNHDA and CDR2 SQIVND (reference sequence). CDR3 nucleotides: TGTGCCAGTAGTAGGGCGGAAGATCAGCCCCAGCATTTT. Its translation is CASSRAEDQPQHF.

This clone was found many times. The rearrangement uses TRBV29-1 and TRBJ1-1; no definite D call. The CDR3 length is 13 residues. Per the germline V gene, CDR1 is SQVTM and CDR2 is ANQGSEA. V lost 7 bases, J lost 1 base, and 13 bases lay in between. CDR3 residues: CSGQWDRNTEAFF. The CDR3 DNA sequence: TGCAGCGGGCAATGGGATCGGAACACTGAAGCTTTCTTT.

This sequence joins TRBV20-1 and TRBJ2-3; TRBD2 agrees at 8 bases. The germline V gene encodes CDR1 DFQATT and CDR2 SNEGSKA (reference sequence). The CDR3 is made up of 11 amino acids. V was clipped by 4 bases and J by 14 bases; unmatched bases: 8. CDR3 loop: CSATSGSSSYF. The CDR3 bases are TGCAGTGCTACCAGCGGGAGCTCCTCGTATTTT.

The CDR3 DNA reads TGCGCCAGCAGTCAATGTTGGGATTACAGCTCCTACGAGCAGTACTTC. Its translation: CASSQCWDYSSYEQYF. V is TRBV23-1 and J is TRBJ2-7; D is unclear. TRBV23-1 is classed as an ORF, of uncertain function. V dropped 1 base and J dropped 0 bases, with 13 bases sitting between them. The CDR3 is 16 residues long.

Details on this clone: The sample contains more than one DNA sequence encoding this CDR3. The V gene is TRBV6-1, the J gene TRBJ1-1; TRBD1 agrees at 7 bases. J lost 2 bases, V lost 3 bases, and 3 bases had no gene match. CDR1 and CDR2 from the germline V gene are MNHNS and SASEGT. This CDR3 contains 14 residues. Here the CDR3 DNA reads TGTGCCAGCAGTGAGAGGGACAGAAACACTGAAGCTTTCTTT. Translating gives CASSERDRNTEAFF.

The V gene is TRBV5-1, the J gene TRBJ1-1; TRBD1 might be the D (6 bases). The CDR3 has 14 residues. Deletions cut 3 bases from V and 2 bases from J, with 11 bases between. The germline V gene encodes CDR1 SGHRS and CDR2 YFSETQ. As DNA, the CDR3 is TGCGCCAGCAGCTACCAGGACAGCAACACTGAAGCTTTCTTT. Amino acids: CASSYQDSNTEAFF. The whole variable domain, remainder taken from reference TRBV5-1 and TRBJ1-1, is KAGVTQTPRYLIKTRGQQVTLSCSPISGHRSVSWYQQTPGQGLQFLFEYFSETQRNKGNFPGRFSGRQFSNSRSEMNVSTLELGDSALYLCASSYQDSNTEAFFGQGTRLTVV.

This chain connects TRBV29-1 to TRBJ2-1, with D maybe TRBD2 (8 bases). This CDR3 region has 17 residues. Germline V gene data show CDR1 as SQVTM and CDR2 as ANQGSEA. The germline V and J ends were trimmed by 4 bases and 0 bases, with 19 bases remaining between them. CDR3 loop: CSVGGQGGTSSYNEQFF. In nucleotides, the CDR3 is TGCAGCGTTGGCGGCCAGGGGGGGACTAGCTCCTACAATGAGCAGTTCTTC.

V usage is TRBV23-1 and J usage is TRBJ2-4; weak D call: TRBD1 (7 bases). TRBV23-1 is an open reading frame, and its role is uncertain. The V gene lost 7 bases and the J gene lost 8 bases, with 27 bases spanning the gap. This CDR3 is 17 amino acids long. The CDR3 region has the DNA TGCGCCAGCACCAGGGGGGACAGAGAGGGGCAAAAGGACATTCAGTACTTC. It translates to CASTRGDREGQKDIQYF.

This rearrangement joins TRBV4-1 to TRBJ2-7; 12 positions agree with TRBD1. The trim removed 1 base at V and 6 bases at J, leaving 7 bases unmatched. CDR1 is MGHRA, CDR2 YSYEKL, per germline. The CDR3 has 16 amino acids. The CDR3 coding sequence is TGCGCCAGCAGCCAAGGATCGGGACAGGGGGCGCGCGAGCAGTACTTC. It encodes CASSQGSGQGAREQYF.

This clone occurred once. The CDR3 loop reads CASSRDRANQPQHF. The CDR3, as DNA: TGTGCCAGCAGCCGCGACAGGGCCAATCAGCCCCAGCATTTT. The gene calls are TRBV6-6 and TRBJ1-5; 7 positions match TRBD1. Germline CDR1 reads MNHNY; CDR2 reads SVGAGI (reference sequence). The CDR3 loop spans 14 amino acids. Losses at the gene ends were 6 bases for V and 3 bases for J; bases not matched to a gene: 5.